This T cell receptor (beta chain) was found in a study of CD4 T cells in relation to SARS-CoV-2 and coronaviruses. This clone was detected once. CDR3 length equals 18 residues. The ends lost 4 bases at V and 5 bases at J; junction bases unmatched: 11. Germline V gene sequence: CDR1 SEHNR, CDR2 FQNEAQ (reference sequence). The method was immunoSEQ multiplex PCR; TCRdb's version includes in-frame clones alone and lacks a portion of them. This sample has about 54,000 clones, with roughly nine tenths found just once. The sequencing sample was made of naive CD4+ T cells from PBMCs. Indicated subset: naive CD4+ T cells isolated by negative enrichment. The clonotype originates from an adult with COVID-19. The chain carries TRBV7-9 and TRBJ2-5, with 15 bases aligning to TRBD2. The DNA of the CDR3 is TGTGCCAGCAGCTGGGTCGGGACTAGCGGGAGGCCTGAGGAGACCCAGTACTTC. It specifies CASSWVGTSGRPEETQYF.